This record looks at one T cell receptor (beta chain) sequence and its context. Its antigen remains unidentified. CDR3 length equals 14 residues. The ends lost 4 bases at V and 5 bases at J; junction bases unmatched: 5. Germline CDR1 is ENHRY and CDR2 is SYGVKD. One entry per CDR3 protein results from TCRdb running MiXCR on the 5' RACE reads. The sample includes roughly 500,000 distinct CDR3 sequences, roughly a fifth seen only once; the top ten take about 0.91%. The data stem from a study of identical twins. Study-level results: Modelling approaches yielded underestimates of out-of-frame TCR alpha sharing between monozygotic twins.

The same data also contributed to another study, on T cells expressing NK-cell markers.

The sample taken for sequencing was CD4+ T cells sorted from blood. The chain combines TRBV10-3 with TRBJ1-5, with 7 bases matching TRBD1. The clonotype was recovered from a woman aged 18-29 years in good health. The CDR3 is CAISGQGTDQPQHF. As DNA, the CDR3 is TGTGCCATCAGTGGACAGGGAACGGATCAGCCCCAGCATTTT.